The clone carrying this T cell receptor beta chain was seen a handful of times. What it recognizes is unknown. The CDR3 is 13 amino acids. Trimming removed 1 base at V and 9 bases at J, with 10 bases between. CDR1 and CDR2 (germline): SEHNR, FQNEAQ (reference sequence). As every portion of the isolated RNA was reverse transcribed, the sequencing read expressed TCRB transcripts. Sequencing used immunoSEQ multiplex PCR; TCRdb keeps in-frame clones, though not all of them. Of about 290,000 clones in the sample, roughly 8% are singletons; the top ten hold over 0.8%. The data were obtained in a study of beta chain features in type 1 diabetes. Across the whole study: On cell yields, gender and age, patients and healthy donors were similar.

Broader study findings: Amplification by PCR could prefer shorter templates, with the same effect in patients and controls. The naive, central memory and Treg TCRB repertoires looked more alike in patients than they did in healthy donors.

The authors obtained over 95% purity in all sorted populations. Specimen: central memory CD4+ T cells from blood. The chain links TRBV7-9 to TRBJ2-1; possible D gene TRBD2, 5 bases. The source of this sequence is a woman younger than 30 in good health. The CDR3 sequence is CASSLVPRAEQFF. In DNA form, the CDR3 reads TGTGCCAGCAGCTTAGTACCGAGGGCTGAGCAGTTCTTC.